The sequence of this T cell receptor beta chain was determined in a study of blood T cell repertoires in COVID-19. Whole-study context: The United States, Italy and Spain were the sources of the acute and convalescent COVID-19 samples. Sources were T cells, B-cell-depleted T cells, or PBMCs; the material itself was cDNA or gDNA.

CDR1 KGHSH and CDR2 LQKENI come from the germline V gene. V was trimmed by 6 bases and J by 6 bases, leaving 18 bases between them. The length of the CDR3 is 15 residues. In the authors' workflow: Amplification of reference gene primers provided the estimated nucleated cell counts. The protocol was immunoSEQ multiplex PCR, while the TCRdb copy is restricted to in-frame clones and leaves out a portion. That table gives V, J and clone size, and the DNA gave D and trimming. This sample yields approximately 670,000 clones, of which 70% to 90% are seen a single time; about 0.26% belongs to the top ten. The sequenced sample was peripheral blood. The V gene is TRBV18, the J gene TRBJ1-5, with D perhaps matching TRBD1 (6 bases). This sequence originates from a young woman with acute or convalescent COVID-19. In DNA form, the CDR3 reads TGTGCCAGCTCCCCTAATACAGGGAACGGTCAGCCCCAGCATTTT. The encoded protein is CASSPNTGNGQPQHF.